This TCR beta chain was recovered during a study of Graves' ophthalmopathy and Graves' hyperthyroidism. Amplification of TCR beta CDR3 regions used RNA transcripts. After a first-round RT-PCR with HTBI primers, a second-round multiplex PCR was run. TCRdb redid the calling of the multiplex PCR reads with MiXCR, one entry per CDR3 protein. Of hundreds of thousands of distinct CDR3 sequences in the sample, over 40% were seen once. Clinicians diagnosed using symptoms, serum thyroxine, TRAb, thyroid ultrasound and orbital computed tomography. This TCR came from an adult man with Graves' ophthalmopathy. What was sequenced was peripheral blood.

CDR3 amino acids: CASSGMPSEQYF. CDR3 DNA sequence: TGTGCCAGCAGCGGGATGCCCAGCGAGCAGTACTTC. This rearrangement joins TRBV10-3 to TRBJ2-7, with 7 bases matching TRBD2. Germline V gives CDR1 ENHRY, CDR2 SYGVKD. Germline trimming cut 10 bases from V and 6 bases from J; bases unmatched to any gene: 9. The CDR3 has 12 residues.